The rows below give T cell receptor beta chains drawn from one sample of a study of CD8 T cells in ankylosing spondylitis. A single record per CDR3 protein comes from TCRdb applying MiXCR to the 5' RACE reads. The table lists about 350,000 distinct CDR3 sequences, 20% of them singletons. Sequencing used blood, either unsorted or a sorted T cell fraction (not recorded which). The source of these receptors is a male donor with ankylosing spondylitis or in good health (not recorded which). CDR3s include the opening cysteine and the closing phenylalanine or tryptophan. D genes are given only for firm matches. Clone size, where shown, is once, few, many, or a class for clones that have expanded.

D,size,J,V,DNA,CDR3
.,many,TRBJ2-5,TRBV5-5,TGTGCCAGCAGCTTTCAGGGGAACACCCAAGAGACCCAGTACTTC,CASSFQGNTQETQYF
.,few,TRBJ2-7,TRBV28,TGTGCCAGCAGTTTAGGGATCTCGGGGTCCTACGAGCAGTACTTC,CASSLGISGSYEQYF
.,.,TRBJ1-1,TRBV20-1,TGCAGTGCTAGAGGTTTACAGGGAATGGCTTTCTTT,CSARGLQGMAFF
TRBD1,once,TRBJ2-5,TRBV12-3/TRBV12-4,TGTGCCAGCAGGCGACAGGGGGCTTCAGAGACCCAGTACTTC,CASRRQGASETQYF
.,few,TRBJ2-7,TRBV7-9,TGTGCCAGCAGCTCCCGGGCTGCCAGTAACTCCTACGAGCAGTACTTC,CASSSRAASNSYEQYF
.,many,TRBJ2-7,TRBV28,TGCGCCAGCAGGGCCGGGAGCTCCTACGAGCAGTACTTC,CASRAGSSYEQYF
.,many,TRBJ1-1,TRBV12-3/TRBV12-4,TGTGCCAGCAGGATCTCCGGGGTGAACACTGAAGCTTTCTTT,CASRISGVNTEAFF
TRBD1,.,TRBJ2-1,TRBV20-1,TGCAGTGCTACGGACAGGGGTTTCTCCTACAATGAGCAGTTCTTC,CSATDRGFSYNEQFF
.,few,TRBJ2-5,TRBV11-2,TGTGCCAGCAGCCCACGAGACGGGGTGTTTGAGACCCAGTACTTC,CASSPRDGVFETQYF
.,few,TRBJ2-7,TRBV4-1,TGCGCCAGCAGCCAATCACATCCGATTACCTACGAGCAGTACTTC,CASSQSHPITYEQYF
TRBD1,.,TRBJ2-7,TRBV7-9,TGTGCCAGCAGCTATCTTCCGACAGGGGGGGGGTACGAGCAGTACTTC,CASSYLPTGGGYEQYF
TRBD2,.,TRBJ2-1,TRBV13,TGTGCCAGCAGCTTAGCATCCGGGAGGGGTGAGCAGTTCTTC,CASSLASGRGEQFF
TRBD1,.,TRBJ2-2,TRBV30,TGTGCCTGGAGTTTGACAGGGGGTACCGGGGAGCTGTTTTTT,CAWSLTGGTGELFF
.,.,TRBJ2-7,TRBV21-1,TGTGCCAGCAGCAAAAGTAATAGGACAGGGGTCGTTGACGAGCAGTACTTC,CASSKSNRTGVVDEQYF
.,.,TRBJ2-3,TRBV2,TGTGCCAGCAGTGAAGGAGGAGGGAGTAGCACAGATACGCAGTATTTT,CASSEGGGSSTDTQYF
TRBD2,few,TRBJ2-7,TRBV28,TGTGCCAGCAGTGAACCCCGGGAGGTCTCCTACGAGCAGTACTTC,CASSEPREVSYEQYF
TRBD1,few,TRBJ2-1,TRBV28,TGTGCCAGCAGTGAGACAGGGTCGGGTGAGCAGTTCTTC,CASSETGSGEQFF
.,.,TRBJ2-5,TRBV21-1,TGTGCCAGCAACCCCTTAACCGCCGGGGAGACCCAGTACTTC,CASNPLTAGETQYF
.,.,TRBJ2-7,TRBV7-2,TGTGCCAGCAGCTTTGGGGCGGGTCAAGGGTACGAGCAGTACTTC,CASSFGAGQGYEQYF
.,.,TRBJ2-6,TRBV10-3,TGTGCCATCGGAGGGGTGTCTGGGGCCAACGTCCTGACTTTC,CAIGGVSGANVLTF
TRBD1,.,TRBJ2-5,TRBV5-6,TGTGCCAGCAGCATGGTCCGGGACAGACAAGAGACCCAGTACTTC,CASSMVRDRQETQYF
TRBD1,few,TRBJ1-1,TRBV3-1,TGTGCCAGCAGCCTGGACAGGGGCTTCACTGAAGCTTTCTTT,CASSLDRGFTEAFF
.,many,TRBJ2-2,TRBV29-1,TGCAGCGTTGAAGATCTTTCCGGGCTCTCCCCCGGGGAGCTGTTTTTT,CSVEDLSGLSPGELFF
.,.,TRBJ2-1,TRBV2,TGTGCCAGCATGGGACACCTCCATGGGTATGAGCAGTTCTTC,CASMGHLHGYEQFF
.,.,TRBJ1-2,TRBV7-9,TGTGCCAGCAGCTACAGGGAAGTCTATGGCTACACCTTC,CASSYREVYGYTF
TRBD1,once,TRBJ2-7,TRBV29-1,TGCAGCGTTGAAGGACAGGGTATGTACGAGCAGTACTTC,CSVEGQGMYEQYF
.,.,TRBJ2-3,TRBV20-1,TGCAGTGCTAACCGACAACTTACGCAGTATTTT,CSANRQLTQYF
.,.,TRBJ2-2,TRBV24-1,TGTGCCACCAGTGATCAGACACGGACCAAGAACACCGGGGAGCTGTTTTTT,CATSDQTRTKNTGELFF
TRBD2,few,TRBJ2-7,TRBV9,TGTGCCAGCAGCGTGGGGCTAGCGGGGAAAGAGCAGTACTTC,CASSVGLAGKEQYF
.,many,TRBJ2-7,TRBV24-1,TGTGCCACCAGTGATCCCCGGGACGAGAGCCCCCGCGAGCAGTACTTC,CATSDPRDESPREQYF
.,.,TRBJ2-1,TRBV29-1,TGCAGCGTTGAAGGGACTGGGAAGTTCTTC,CSVEGTGKFF
TRBD2,few,TRBJ2-1,TRBV6-4,TGTGCCAGCAGACTAGCGGGGGGGACTGAGCAGTTCTTC,CASRLAGGTEQFF
.,.,TRBJ2-1,TRBV30,TGTGCCTGGAGTGTACGCAGGTATGAGCAGTTCTTC,CAWSVRRYEQFF
.,.,TRBJ2-1,TRBV6-5,TGTGCCAGCAGTTACTCCGCCACCTTCTCCTACAATGAGCAGTTCTTC,CASSYSATFSYNEQFF
.,.,TRBJ2-1,TRBV28,TGTGCCAGCAGTTTTTCTCAAAGCTCCTACAATGAGCAGTTCTTC,CASSFSQSSYNEQFF
TRBD2,.,TRBJ2-7,TRBV12-3/TRBV12-4,TGTGCCAGCAGTTTAGCGTGGGGGCAACTAGCGGGGGGCTACGAGCAGTACTTC,CASSLAWGQLAGGYEQYF
.,many,TRBJ2-7,TRBV12-3/TRBV12-4,TGTGCCAGCAGTTTTGGCGGCGGCTACGAGCAGTACTTC,CASSFGGGYEQYF